This TCR beta chain originates from a study of blood T cell repertoires in COVID-19. Assay used: immunoSEQ multiplex PCR; TCRdb lists only in-frame clones, some missing. The data hold 90,000 or so clones, with about 92% observed a single time. The TCR sequence derives from a man between 18 and 29 years old with COVID-19, enrolled during active disease. The sample taken for sequencing was peripheral blood.

The CDR3: CASSSHDRVGYTF. CDR3 nucleotide sequence: TGTGCCAGCAGCTCCCATGACAGAGTCGGCTACACCTTC. V is TRBV7-9 and J is TRBJ1-2; TRBD1 is a possible D gene (5 bases). V lost 4 bases and J lost 8, with 14 bases in between. Germline V lookup: CDR1 SEHNR, CDR2 FQNEAQ (reference sequence). This CDR3 spans 13 amino acids.